This is a list of T cell receptor beta chains from one sample in a study of blood T cell repertoires in COVID-19. Using immunoSEQ multiplex PCR, the repertoire was profiled, and TCRdb retains in-frame clones only, with some absent. The sample contains roughly 80,000 clones, 87% of which appear only once. Sequenced input: peripheral blood. The receptors shown here come from a woman of 80 years or more with active or convalescent COVID-19. The CDR3 runs from the conserved cysteine through the conserved F or W. A D gene is named only where the DNA matches it firmly. Only part of the rows carry a size: once, few, many, or a class if the clone is expanded.

CDR3 DNA: TGTGCCAGCAGCTTAGTCGGCTCTAGCTCCTACAATGAGCAGTTCTTC; CDR3 protein: CASSLVGSSSYNEQFF; J gene: TRBJ2-1; D gene: NA; V gene: TRBV7-2; clone size: once
CDR3 DNA: TGCGCCAGCAGCCAAGACCCCCCCGCGGACTCTGGAAACACCATATATTTT; CDR3 protein: CASSQDPPADSGNTIYF; J gene: TRBJ1-3; D gene: NA; V gene: TRBV4-3; clone size: NA
CDR3 DNA: TGTGCCAGTAGTACCAGCCGGACTAGCGGGAGTCGCACAGATACGCAGTATTTT; CDR3 protein: CASSTSRTSGSRTDTQYF; J gene: TRBJ2-3; D gene: TRBD2; V gene: TRBV19; clone size: NA
CDR3 DNA: TGTGCCAGCAGCGCCTTCGAGACAGGGATCATGAACACTGAAGCTTTCTTT; CDR3 protein: CASSAFETGIMNTEAFF; J gene: TRBJ1-1; D gene: TRBD1; V gene: TRBV9; clone size: NA
CDR3 DNA: TGTGCCAGCAGTTACCCCGTCGGGGGGTGGGACAATGAGCAGTTCTTC; CDR3 protein: CASSYPVGGWDNEQFF; J gene: TRBJ2-1; D gene: TRBD2; V gene: TRBV6-2/TRBV6-3; clone size: NA
CDR3 DNA: TGTGCCAGCTCACCCCGGCAGGGGACTGAAGCTTTCTTT; CDR3 protein: CASSPRQGTEAFF; J gene: TRBJ1-1; D gene: NA; V gene: TRBV18; clone size: once
CDR3 DNA: TGTGCCAGCAGTTACTCGCCCATGATGCGGACAGGGTCCTACGAGCAGTACTTC; CDR3 protein: CASSYSPMMRTGSYEQYF; J gene: TRBJ2-7; D gene: TRBD1; V gene: TRBV6-2/TRBV6-3; clone size: NA
CDR3 DNA: TGTGCCAGCAGTGCAGATTGGACAGCCCGGGGTGGAAAACTGTTTTTT; CDR3 protein: CASSADWTARGGKLFF; J gene: TRBJ1-4; D gene: NA; V gene: TRBV6-1; clone size: NA
CDR3 DNA: TGTGCCAGCAGCCTCGCTCCGCTCCAGGGTGGCTATGGCTACACCTTC; CDR3 protein: CASSLAPLQGGYGYTF; J gene: TRBJ1-2; D gene: NA; V gene: TRBV28; clone size: NA
CDR3 DNA: TGTGCCAGCAGTACGGGGACAGTTCCTAATTCACCCCTCCACTTT; CDR3 protein: CASSTGTVPNSPLHF; J gene: TRBJ1-6; D gene: TRBD1; V gene: TRBV27; clone size: NA
CDR3 DNA: TGTGCCAGCAGTTTTGTCCCCTCCGGGACTAGCTACCTACCTACGAGGCAGTACTTC; CDR3 protein: CASSFVPSGTSYLPTRQYF; J gene: TRBJ2-7; D gene: TRBD2; V gene: TRBV27; clone size: NA
CDR3 DNA: TGTGCCAGCAGCCCCGGGGACAAGACCTACAATGAGCAGTTCTTC; CDR3 protein: CASSPGDKTYNEQFF; J gene: TRBJ2-1; D gene: NA; V gene: TRBV11-3; clone size: NA
CDR3 DNA: TGTGCCAGTAGTTCATCAGGACTAGCCAAAAACATTCAGTACTTC; CDR3 protein: CASSSSGLAKNIQYF; J gene: TRBJ2-4; D gene: NA; V gene: TRBV19; clone size: NA
CDR3 DNA: TGCGCCAGCAGCGAGCAGGGACAGGGCGTATCCGGGGAGCTGTTTTTT; CDR3 protein: CASSEQGQGVSGELFF; J gene: TRBJ2-2; D gene: TRBD1; V gene: TRBV5-1; clone size: NA
CDR3 DNA: TGTGCCAGCAGCTCCTCCCGGACTAATACGCAGTATTTT; CDR3 protein: CASSSSRTNTQYF; J gene: TRBJ2-3; D gene: NA; V gene: TRBV11-2; clone size: NA
CDR3 DNA: TGTGCCACCAGCAGAGATATTGGGACAGGGTCCGGCTACACCTTC; CDR3 protein: CATSRDIGTGSGYTF; J gene: TRBJ1-2; D gene: TRBD1; V gene: TRBV15; clone size: NA
CDR3 DNA: TGTGCCAGCAGCTCAGGGTCTGGTCGTAACTATGGCTACACCTTC; CDR3 protein: CASSSGSGRNYGYTF; J gene: TRBJ1-2; D gene: NA; V gene: TRBV6-2/TRBV6-3; clone size: NA
CDR3 DNA: TGTGCCAGCAGCCCCCGGCGGGGGGCAAGGGAAGAGACCCAGTACTTC; CDR3 protein: CASSPRRGAREETQYF; J gene: TRBJ2-5; D gene: TRBD2; V gene: TRBV14; clone size: NA
CDR3 DNA: TGCGCCAGCAGCGTGGGGACAGGGGGTTTGAACACTGAAGCTTTCTTT; CDR3 protein: CASSVGTGGLNTEAFF; J gene: TRBJ1-1; D gene: TRBD1; V gene: TRBV5-1; clone size: NA
CDR3 DNA: TGTGCCAGCAGTAGACCGGGACAGGGGTCCACTGAAGCTTTCTTT; CDR3 protein: CASSRPGQGSTEAFF; J gene: TRBJ1-1; D gene: TRBD1; V gene: TRBV25-1; clone size: few
CDR3 DNA: TGTGCCACCAGTGAACGTGGGACAGCTAACTATGGCTACACCTTC; CDR3 protein: CATSERGTANYGYTF; J gene: TRBJ1-2; D gene: TRBD1; V gene: TRBV24-1; clone size: NA
CDR3 DNA: TGTGCCAGCAGCCTAGGACAGACAAGGTACGATGAGCAGTTCTTC; CDR3 protein: CASSLGQTRYDEQFF; J gene: TRBJ2-1; D gene: NA; V gene: TRBV7-9; clone size: NA
CDR3 DNA: TGTGCCAGCAGCCTTACCGGGACATCCTCCTACGAGCAGTACTTC; CDR3 protein: CASSLTGTSSYEQYF; J gene: TRBJ2-7; D gene: NA; V gene: TRBV9; clone size: few
CDR3 DNA: TGCGCCAGCAGCTCCTACCGACGGACTGGCACTGAAGCTTTCTTT; CDR3 protein: CASSSYRRTGTEAFF; J gene: TRBJ1-1; D gene: NA; V gene: TRBV5-1; clone size: NA
CDR3 DNA: TGTGCCAGCTCAATGGGCAGGGATGAGACCCAGTACTTC; CDR3 protein: CASSMGRDETQYF; J gene: TRBJ2-5; D gene: NA; V gene: TRBV18; clone size: NA
CDR3 DNA: TGTGCCTGGTCCTCCTTCAGACAGGGGGCCAACACCGGGGAGCTGTTTTTT; CDR3 protein: CAWSSFRQGANTGELFF; J gene: TRBJ2-2; D gene: TRBD1; V gene: TRBV30; clone size: once
CDR3 DNA: TGCGCCAGCAGCCGCGCATCTAGCACAGATACGCAGTATTTT; CDR3 protein: CASSRASSTDTQYF; J gene: TRBJ2-3; D gene: NA; V gene: TRBV5-1; clone size: NA
CDR3 DNA: TGTGCCAGCAGTGACCCAGCGGGGGGCGGGGAGCAGTACTTC; CDR3 protein: CASSDPAGGGEQYF; J gene: TRBJ2-7; D gene: TRBD2; V gene: TRBV6-1; clone size: NA
CDR3 DNA: TGTGCCAGCAGCTCACAGGGGGACTATGGCTACACCTTC; CDR3 protein: CASSSQGDYGYTF; J gene: TRBJ1-2; D gene: TRBD1; V gene: TRBV13; clone size: NA
CDR3 DNA: TGTGCCAGCGGGGGCGAGGTGGGGAACACCATATATTTT; CDR3 protein: CASGGEVGNTIYF; J gene: TRBJ1-3; D gene: NA; V gene: TRBV9; clone size: NA
CDR3 DNA: TGTGCCAGCAGCTTAGGGGGCAACAGGGAGAATCAGCCCCAGCATTTT; CDR3 protein: CASSLGGNRENQPQHF; J gene: TRBJ1-5; D gene: NA; V gene: TRBV11-2; clone size: once
CDR3 DNA: TGTGCCAGCAGCTTGTGGGCCAGCGGAGCCTCCTACGAGCAGTACTTC; CDR3 protein: CASSLWASGASYEQYF; J gene: TRBJ2-7; D gene: NA; V gene: TRBV7-2; clone size: NA
CDR3 DNA: TGTGCCAGCAGAACAGGGGGCGCGAGGAACACTGAAGCTTTCTTT; CDR3 protein: CASRTGGARNTEAFF; J gene: TRBJ1-1; D gene: TRBD1; V gene: TRBV6-5; clone size: NA
CDR3 DNA: TGCGCCAGCAGCTCTGGTTTGGGAGGACCCAATCAGCCCCAGCATTTT; CDR3 protein: CASSSGLGGPNQPQHF; J gene: TRBJ1-5; D gene: NA; V gene: TRBV5-1; clone size: NA
CDR3 DNA: TGTGCCAGCAGCCCTCAGACGACAGGGGCTACGGAGCAGTACTTC; CDR3 protein: CASSPQTTGATEQYF; J gene: TRBJ2-7; D gene: TRBD1; V gene: TRBV7-8; clone size: NA
CDR3 DNA: TGTGCCAGCAGCCAAGTGCGGGGCCCCGCGGGCGAGCAGTACTTC; CDR3 protein: CASSQVRGPAGEQYF; J gene: TRBJ2-7; D gene: NA; V gene: TRBV3-1/TRBV3-2; clone size: NA
CDR3 DNA: TGTGCCAGCAGTTCCCCGGTAATTCGAATTTTCGCTGAAGCTTTCTTT; CDR3 protein: CASSSPVIRIFAEAFF; J gene: TRBJ1-1; D gene: NA; V gene: TRBV28; clone size: NA
CDR3 DNA: TGTGCCAGCAGCTTAGCTGTTAGCGTGGACTCCTACAATGAGCAGTTCTTC; CDR3 protein: CASSLAVSVDSYNEQFF; J gene: TRBJ2-1; D gene: NA; V gene: TRBV7-9; clone size: NA
CDR3 DNA: TGTGCCAGCAGGAAGTCGGGAGGGCTCGAGCAGTACTTC; CDR3 protein: CASRKSGGLEQYF; J gene: TRBJ2-7; D gene: TRBD2; V gene: TRBV28; clone size: NA
CDR3 DNA: TGTGCCAGCACCGAAAGGGGGGGGCTGAACACCGGGGAGCTGTTTTTT; CDR3 protein: CASTERGGLNTGELFF; J gene: TRBJ2-2; D gene: NA; V gene: TRBV6-4; clone size: NA
CDR3 DNA: TGTGCCACCAGTGAGGCAGGGGTGTACAATGAGCAGTTCTTC; CDR3 protein: CATSEAGVYNEQFF; J gene: TRBJ2-1; D gene: NA; V gene: TRBV24-1; clone size: NA
CDR3 DNA: TGCGCCAGCAGCTCCTTGTACCAAGAGACCCAGTACTTC; CDR3 protein: CASSSLYQETQYF; J gene: TRBJ2-5; D gene: NA; V gene: TRBV5-1; clone size: NA
CDR3 DNA: TGTGCCAGCAGCCCGTTCGGGGGTACGAGGACTAATGAAAAACTGTTTTTT; CDR3 protein: CASSPFGGTRTNEKLFF; J gene: TRBJ1-4; D gene: NA; V gene: TRBV9; clone size: NA
CDR3 DNA: TGTGCCAGCAGTTTTCGGGGATCTGGGGCCAACGTCCTGACTTTC; CDR3 protein: CASSFRGSGANVLTF; J gene: TRBJ2-6; D gene: NA; V gene: TRBV28; clone size: NA
CDR3 DNA: TGTGCCAGCTCACCAATGGGACAGGGAAGTACAGATACGCAGTATTTT; CDR3 protein: CASSPMGQGSTDTQYF; J gene: TRBJ2-3; D gene: TRBD1; V gene: TRBV18; clone size: once
CDR3 DNA: TGCGCCAGCAGCTTGGCCTTGGCAGGGGGTTCGGGCGAGCAGTACTTC; CDR3 protein: CASSLALAGGSGEQYF; J gene: TRBJ2-7; D gene: TRBD1; V gene: TRBV5-1; clone size: NA
CDR3 DNA: TGTGCCTGGTCGTACACGGGAAAGGGGCCCCAGCATTTT; CDR3 protein: CAWSYTGKGPQHF; J gene: TRBJ1-5; D gene: NA; V gene: TRBV30; clone size: NA
CDR3 DNA: TGCGCCAGCAGCTTGGTTCCAGGGGGAAATGAAGCTTTCTTT; CDR3 protein: CASSLVPGGNEAFF; J gene: TRBJ1-1; D gene: TRBD1; V gene: TRBV5-1; clone size: NA
CDR3 DNA: TGTGCCAGCAGTTTAATGATGAGGGGGCTGAACACTGAAGCTTTCTTT; CDR3 protein: CASSLMMRGLNTEAFF; J gene: TRBJ1-1; D gene: TRBD1; V gene: TRBV28; clone size: few
CDR3 DNA: TGTGCCAGCAGCGCGGAGGGGTCGCGTCAGCCCCAGCATTTT; CDR3 protein: CASSAEGSRQPQHF; J gene: TRBJ1-5; D gene: NA; V gene: TRBV5-4; clone size: NA
CDR3 DNA: TGTGCCAGCAGCCGGACTAGCGGGGGGGCCGGCACAGATACGCAGTATTTT; CDR3 protein: CASSRTSGGAGTDTQYF; J gene: TRBJ2-3; D gene: TRBD2; V gene: TRBV7-2; clone size: NA
CDR3 DNA: TGTGCCAGCAGTGAAGCGAGGACAGGCCTTAATTCACCCCTCCACTTT; CDR3 protein: CASSEARTGLNSPLHF; J gene: TRBJ1-6; D gene: TRBD1; V gene: TRBV6-1; clone size: few
CDR3 DNA: TGTGCCAGCAGCCCGACTAGCGCCCCCCATATTGATGAGCAGTTCTTC; CDR3 protein: CASSPTSAPHIDEQFF; J gene: TRBJ2-1; D gene: TRBD2; V gene: TRBV3-1/TRBV3-2; clone size: NA
CDR3 DNA: TGTGCCAGCAGTTTGCCAGGGGCCCTTAACTATGGCTACACCTTC; CDR3 protein: CASSLPGALNYGYTF; J gene: TRBJ1-2; D gene: NA; V gene: TRBV28; clone size: NA
CDR3 DNA: TGTGCCAGCGGATACCGGGACTCCCCAGCCCACGAGCAGTACTTC; CDR3 protein: CASGYRDSPAHEQYF; J gene: TRBJ2-7; D gene: NA; V gene: TRBV6-5; clone size: NA